Shown below are 18 T cell receptor beta chains from a single sample sequenced in a study of untreated major depressive disorder. The repertoire was sequenced with immunoSEQ multiplex PCR; TCRdb's copy has only in-frame clones and lacks some. Found here are about 21,000 clones, about nine tenths of them singletons; the top ten hold approximately 0.47%. The sequenced sample was CD4+ T cells from PBMCs. The receptor set was obtained from a woman aged 40 to 50 in good health.

This clone was observed a few times. The genes are TRBV2 and TRBJ1-4; weak D call: TRBD1 (5 bases). V dropped 6 bases and J dropped 5 bases, with 13 bases sitting between them. The V gene's germline CDR1 is SNHLY and CDR2 FYNNEI. This CDR3 has 14 amino acids. The CDR3 sequence is CASSLDSPNEKLFF. The CDR3 nucleotides read TGTGCCAGCAGCCTCGACAGCCCCAATGAAAAACTGTTTTTT.

The chain recombines TRBV28 with TRBJ2-3; D gene ambiguous. CDR3 length: 13 amino acids. Trimming pared 5 bases from V and 2 bases from J, leaving 8 bases between. In germline, CDR1 is MDHEN, CDR2 SYDVKM. CDR3 nucleotides: TGTGCCAGCAGTGGCGGCCTCACAGATACGCAGTATTTT. Translation: CASSGGLTDTQYF.

The V call is TRBV5-1, the J call TRBJ1-3; 9 bases align to TRBD1. Germline-derived CDR1 and CDR2 are SGHRS and YFSETQ. The CDR3 is 16 residues long. V gave up 4 bases and J gave up 0 bases; unmatched junction bases: 5. The CDR3 here is CASSRTGDSSGNTIYF. CDR3 nucleotides: TGCGCCAGCAGCCGGACAGGGGATTCCTCTGGAAACACCATATATTTT.

The genes are TRBV6-5 and TRBJ2-3; 8 bases line up with TRBD1. Trimming removed 7 bases from V and 1 base from J; junction bases left unmatched: 7. This CDR3 spans 15 amino acids. Germline CDR1 MNHEY, CDR2 SVGAGI. In DNA, the CDR3 is TGTGCCAGCACTACACCGGGACAGGGCACAGATACGCAGTATTTT. This codes for CASTTPGQGTDTQYF.

The chain employs TRBV5-6 and TRBJ2-1; TRBD2 agrees at 7 bases. Germline loops: CDR1 SGHDT, CDR2 YYEEEE. The CDR3 covers 16 residues. The V segment lost 1 base and the J segment 4 bases; nucleotides outside the gene matches: 8. This chain's CDR3 is CASSLFAGVMYNEQFF. The CDR3 coding sequence is TGTGCCAGCAGCTTGTTCGCGGGAGTAATGTACAATGAGCAGTTCTTC.

The gene calls are TRBV25-1 and TRBJ1-2; D possibly corresponds to TRBD1 (5 bases). From germline, CDR1 is MGHDK and CDR2 SYGVNS. The CDR3 has 11 residues. V was clipped by 5 bases and J by 11 bases, with 12 bases between them. CDR3 residues: CASSFSRGYTF. The CDR3, as DNA: TGTGCCAGCAGTTTTTCGCGGGGGTACACCTTC.

The chain recombines TRBV6-5 with TRBJ1-2; 12 bases fit TRBD1. The V gene end was trimmed by 2 bases and the J gene end by 3 bases; junction bases not matched to a gene: 4. The CDR3 has 16 amino acids. Looked up from germline, CDR1 is MNHEY and CDR2 is SVGAGI. DNA for the CDR3: TGTGCCAGCAGTTACGGGGGACAGGGGGCGGACTATGGCTACACCTTC. It specifies CASSYGGQGADYGYTF.

The genes are TRBV2 and TRBJ1-2, with 12 positions matching TRBD1. Per the germline V gene, CDR1 is SNHLY and CDR2 is FYNNEI. J was trimmed by 6 bases and V by 4 bases; bases with no gene match: 6. The CDR3 loop spans 15 amino acids. CDR3 loop: CASSVEGQGAHGYTF. CDR3 nucleotide sequence: TGTGCCAGCAGTGTAGAGGGACAGGGGGCTCATGGCTACACCTTC. Combining the CDR3 with reference TRBV2 and TRBJ1-2 gives the whole variable domain EPEVTQTPSHQVTQMGQEVILRCVPISNHLYFYWYRQILGQKVEFLVSFYNNEISEKSEIFDDQFSVERPDGSNFTLKIRSTKLEDSAMYFCASSVEGQGAHGYTFGSGTRLTVV.

A single count supports this clone. The genes are TRBV11-2 and TRBJ1-5; 9 nucleotides line up with TRBD1. After removal of 5 bases from V and 2 bases from J, the junction contained 4 bases not matched to a gene. This CDR3 contains 15 residues. From germline, CDR1 is SGHAT and CDR2 FQNNGV. CDR3 protein: CASSRQGVGNQPQHF. The CDR3 DNA is TGTGCCAGCAGCCGACAGGGGGTGGGCAATCAGCCCCAGCATTTT.

This chain uses TRBV5-4 with TRBJ1-1; 7 positions agree with TRBD1. The V gene's germline CDR1 is SGHNT and CDR2 YYREEE (reference sequence). The CDR3 runs 16 residues. V lost 0 bases to trimming and J lost 0 bases; unmatched junction nucleotides: 5. The chain's CDR3 is CASSLDRGIMNTEAFF. CDR3 DNA sequence: TGTGCCAGCAGCTTGGACAGGGGAATCATGAACACTGAAGCTTTCTTT.

This chain uses TRBV6-6 with TRBJ2-7; possibly TRBD2 for D (6 bases). The germline V gene encodes CDR1 MNHNY and CDR2 SVGAGI (reference sequence). The length of the CDR3 is 13 residues. With 11 bases removed from V and 0 bases from J, the gap between germline ends came to 14 bases. The CDR3 loop is CAPNREHSYEQYF. CDR3 nucleotide sequence: TGTGCCCCCAACCGGGAGCACTCCTACGAGCAGTACTTC.

The rearrangement links TRBV25-1 to TRBJ2-3; 14 bases map to TRBD2. After removal of 2 bases from V and 1 base from J, the junction contained 5 bases not matched to a gene. There are 18 residues in the CDR3. Germline CDR1 MGHDK, CDR2 SYGVNS. The CDR3 DNA follows: TGTGCCAGCAGTGAAGGGACTAGCGGGGGAGTCGGCACAGATACGCAGTATTTT. Encoded protein: CASSEGTSGGVGTDTQYF.

The chain joins TRBV11-1 to TRBJ1-2; D unresolved. The CDR3 contains 13 residues. The germline V gene encodes CDR1 SGHAT and CDR2 FQDESV (reference sequence). V lost 1 base and J 4 bases, leaving 7 bases between the germline ends. CDR3: CASSLVGGYGYTF. CDR3 coding DNA: TGTGCCAGCAGCTTAGTAGGAGGCTATGGCTACACCTTC.

The chain joins TRBV27 to TRBJ2-5, with 12 bases aligning to TRBD2. This CDR3 has 16 amino acids. Germline V CDR1 and CDR2: MNHEY, SMNVEV (reference sequence). V shed 6 bases, J shed 6 bases, and the junction held 11 bases outside the gene matches. CDR3: CASSRKLTSGRQTQYF. DNA of the CDR3: TGTGCCAGCAGCCGAAAACTTACTAGCGGGAGGCAGACCCAGTACTTC.

The J gene is TRBJ1-2, the V gene TRBV11-3, with TRBD1 identical over 8 bases. The CDR3 is 14 amino acids. The germline gives CDR1 SGHNT, CDR2 YENEEA. V gave up 5 bases and J gave up 13 bases; unmatched junction bases: 15. The CDR3 reads CASSSARTGMNPTF. The CDR3, as DNA: TGTGCCAGCAGCAGTGCAAGGACAGGGATGAATCCCACCTTC.

The rearrangement uses TRBV4-1 and TRBJ2-3; the match to TRBD2 covers 14 bases. CDR1 and CDR2 from the germline V gene are MGHRA and YSYEKL. The ends lost 3 bases at V and 4 bases at J; junction bases unmatched: 3. This CDR3 has 16 amino acids. The CDR3 sequence is CASSHGTSGRPDTQYF. DNA of the CDR3: TGCGCCAGCAGCCATGGGACTAGCGGGAGACCAGATACGCAGTATTTT.

The V gene is TRBV20-1, the J gene TRBJ2-1, with D perhaps TRBD1 (6 bases). The CDR3 is 10 amino acids. Germline V gives CDR1 DFQATT, CDR2 SNEGSKA (reference sequence). The V end lost 4 bases, the J end lost 8 bases, and 6 bases lay between the germline ends. CDR3 nucleotide sequence: TGCAGTGCTAAGGGGGATGAGCAGTTCTTC. This sequence encodes CSAKGDEQFF.

This chain joins TRBV5-4 and TRBJ2-7, with 7 bases matching TRBD1. V dropped 4 bases and J dropped 0; count of bases not matched to a gene: 7. The V gene's germline CDR1 is SGHNT and CDR2 YYREEE (reference sequence). The CDR3 is made up of 15 amino acids. CDR3 sequence (DNA): TGTGCCAGCAGCGTTGGGACAGAGAGCTCCTACGAGCAGTACGTC. The encoded protein is CASSVGTESSYEQYV.